These 16 T cell receptor beta chains originate from one sample sequenced in a study of Ad26.COV2.S vaccination and SARS-CoV-2 variants. Noted treatment: around 19 received Ad26.COV2.S at low or high dose, single or two shots; roughly five received placebo; per-sample allocation not given. Sampling occurred on day 63 after the first vaccine or placebo injection. Libraries were prepared by immunoSEQ multiplex PCR; TCRdb keeps only in-frame clonotypes and omits some of them. The sample consists of under 300,000 clones, roughly 89% of them appearing once. Sequenced material: peripheral blood, taken in a trial of Ad26.COV2.S vaccine versus placebo. The source is a person aged 18-65 years who received the Ad26.COV2.S COVID-19 vaccine or a placebo.

This clone was observed once. The CDR3 DNA sequence: TGCAGTGCTAGAATCGGATCACCCCTCCACTTT. Residues: CSARIGSPLHF. The rearrangement uses TRBV20-1 and TRBJ1-6, with D uncertain. V dropped 2 bases and J dropped 10 bases, with 6 bases sitting between them. CDR3 length equals 11 residues. Germline values: CDR1 DFQATT, CDR2 SNEGSKA (reference sequence).

The V and J genes are TRBV6-5 and TRBJ2-2, with 9 bases matching TRBD2. J was trimmed by 0 bases and V by 4 bases; bases with no gene match: 3. The CDR3 consists of 16 residues. Germline lookup yields CDR1 MNHEY and CDR2 SVGAGI. The CDR3 here is CASSFGLASNTGELFF. In nucleotides, the CDR3 is TGTGCCAGCAGTTTTGGACTAGCGTCGAACACCGGGGAGCTGTTTTTT.

For this clone: A much larger clone lies a single base off, so this may be a read error. Other DNA sequences in the same sample also yield this CDR3. This chain links TRBV9 with TRBJ1-3; D unresolved. Per the germline V gene, CDR1 is SGDLS and CDR2 is YYNGEE. The CDR3 consists of 14 residues. Trimming shortened V by 0 bases and J by 0 bases, and 4 bases separated the two germline ends. The CDR3 region is CASSVGTSGNTIYF. CDR3 DNA: TGTGCCAGCAGCGTAGGCACCTCTGGAAACACCATATATTTT.

In its sample, this clone ranks as medium-sized (0.01 to 0.1%). The chain links TRBV4-2 to TRBJ2-3; 12 bases are a match to TRBD2. Germline V lookup: CDR1 LGHNA, CDR2 YNFKEQ. The CDR3 has 17 amino acids. The V segment lost 1 base and the J segment 2 bases; nucleotides outside the gene matches: 4. The CDR3 DNA sequence: TGTGCCAGCAGCCAAGGTGGGACTAGCGGGCCCACAGATACGCAGTATTTT. It is translated as CASSQGGTSGPTDTQYF.

This chain joins TRBV10-3 and TRBJ1-3; D unresolved. Trimming pared 4 bases from V and 2 bases from J, leaving 6 bases between. From germline, CDR1 is ENHRY and CDR2 SYGVKD. CDR3 length: 13 residues. The CDR3 region has the DNA TGTGCCATCAGTGTTGGGGCTGGAAACACCATATATTTT. The encoded protein is CAISVGAGNTIYF.

This rearrangement joins TRBV12-5 to TRBJ2-7; D perhaps matches TRBD1 (5 bases). V shed 0 bases and J shed 3 bases, with 27 bases lying between them. The CDR3 length is 20 residues. Germline assignment: CDR1 LGHNT and CDR2 FRNRAP. The CDR3 nucleotides read TGTGCTAGTGGTTTGGTCCTTTCAGGGAATTCGTTCCCGAATTACTACGAGCAGTACTTC. Translated: CASGLVLSGNSFPNYYEQYF.

The rearrangement joins TRBV12-5 to TRBJ2-4; D may be TRBD2 (6 bases). The CDR3 runs 15 residues. Per the germline V gene, CDR1 is LGHNT and CDR2 is FRNRAP. Trimming stripped 6 bases from V and 0 bases from J, with 12 bases between. CDR3 sequence reads: CASGLGLQAKNIQYF. The CDR3, as DNA: TGTGCTAGTGGCCTGGGACTCCAAGCCAAAAACATTCAGTACTTC.

V is TRBV4-3 and J is TRBJ1-1; perhaps TRBD1 as D (6 bases). The length of the CDR3 is 15 residues. V lost 1 base and J 1 base, leaving 10 bases between the germline ends. The V gene's germline CDR1 is LGHNA and CDR2 YSLEER. The CDR3 nucleotides read TGCGCCAGCAGCCAAGGCCTAGGGGGGAACACTGAAGCTTTCTTT. Translated: CASSQGLGGNTEAFF.

This chain joins TRBV2 and TRBJ1-2, with 7 positions matching TRBD1. In germline, CDR1 is SNHLY, CDR2 FYNNEI. V lost 8 bases to trimming and J lost 4 bases; unmatched junction nucleotides: 7. The CDR3 covers 13 residues. CDR3 amino acids: CASGDSFFYGYTF. CDR3 DNA sequence: TGTGCCAGCGGGGACAGCTTCTTCTATGGCTACACCTTC.

This chain joins TRBV6-5 and TRBJ2-4, with D possibly matching TRBD1 (6 bases). The length of the CDR3 is 14 residues. Trimming cost V 2 bases and J 4 bases, with 9 bases left between them. Germline CDR1 and CDR2: MNHEY and SVGAGI. The CDR3 DNA is TGTGCCAGCAGTTACGGGGACACAAAAAACATTCAGTACTTC. It specifies CASSYGDTKNIQYF.

The chain is built from TRBV27 and TRBJ1-2; possible D gene TRBD1, 6 bases. Germline V lookup: CDR1 MNHEY, CDR2 SMNVEV (reference sequence). Trimming cost V 1 base and J 6 bases, with 15 bases left between them. The CDR3 loop spans 15 amino acids. The CDR3 nucleotides read TGTGCCAGCAGTTTATACGGCAGGGGAGGGGATGGCTACACCTTC. This gives the protein CASSLYGRGGDGYTF.

The V call is TRBV19, the J call TRBJ1-5; weak D call: TRBD1 (5 bases). Germline values: CDR1 LNHDA, CDR2 SQIVND (reference sequence). The CDR3 has 12 amino acids. V dropped 2 bases and J dropped 6 bases, with 5 bases sitting between them. CDR3 loop: CASSIRGQPQHF. The CDR3 coding sequence is TGTGCCAGTAGTATAAGGGGTCAGCCCCAGCATTTT. Supplemented by reference TRBV19 and TRBJ1-5, the full variable domain reads DGGITQSPKYLFRKEGQNVTLSCEQNLNHDAMYWYRQDPGQGLRLIYYSQIVNDFQKGDIAEGYSVSREKKESFPLTVTSAQKNPTAFYLCASSIRGQPQHFGDGTRLSIL.

The chain has TRBV18 and TRBJ1-2, with D unresolved. The CDR3 totals 14 residues. Germline-derived CDR1 and CDR2 are KGHSH and LQKENI. V lost 3 bases and J lost 4, with 12 bases in between. Here the CDR3 reads CASSPTTSGYGYTF. The CDR3 region has the DNA TGTGCCAGCTCACCTACAACCTCTGGCTATGGCTACACCTTC.

V is TRBV6-2 or TRBV6-3 and J is TRBJ2-4; 14 bases line up with TRBD2. The CDR3 consists of 20 residues. The germline V gene has CDR1 MNHEY and CDR2 SVGEGT. With V trimmed by 2 bases and J by 0 bases, 9 bases remained unmatched. CDR3 in DNA: TGTGCCAGCAGTTACACACCGACTAGCGGGGGGGACAAAGCCAAAAACATTCAGTACTTC. Amino acids: CASSYTPTSGGDKAKNIQYF.

The chain links TRBV19 to TRBJ1-5; 9 nucleotides match TRBD1. Germline V gene data show CDR1 as LNHDA and CDR2 as SQIVND (reference sequence). The CDR3 is 13 amino acids. V was clipped by 6 bases and J by 7 bases; unmatched bases: 4. As DNA, the CDR3 is TGTGCCAGTAGGGACAGGGGAAGGCAGCCCCAGCATTTT. Translating gives CASRDRGRQPQHF.

This chain links TRBV24-1 with TRBJ1-4; TRBD1 aligns across 10 bases. V lost 7 bases, J lost 5 bases, and 9 bases stayed unmatched. CDR1 is KGHDR, CDR2 SFDVKD, per germline. The CDR3 contains 16 residues. CDR3 protein: CATRETGTGANEKLFF. CDR3 nucleotides: TGTGCCACCAGAGAAACCGGGACAGGGGCGAATGAAAAACTGTTTTTT.